These 7 T cell receptor beta chains were all obtained from the same sample, sequenced in a study of blood T cell repertoires in COVID-19. Produced via immunoSEQ multiplex PCR; TCRdb's table is partial and in-frame only. The sample consists of approximately 330,000 clones, approximately 88% of them appearing once. The sequenced material came from peripheral blood. The receptors originated from a man aged 30 to 45 with COVID-19, enrolled during active disease.

This rearrangement joins TRBV28 to TRBJ1-5, with TRBD1 matching 10 bases. Trimming took 1 base from V and 5 from J; bases not matched to a gene: 5. Germline V gives CDR1 MDHEN, CDR2 SYDVKM. The CDR3 length is 16 residues. The CDR3 reads CASSLYLGQGYQPQHF. CDR3 nucleotides: TGTGCCAGCAGTTTATATCTGGGACAGGGGTATCAGCCCCAGCATTTT.

The count of this clone is one. The chain uses TRBV29-1 and TRBJ2-5; TRBD2 is a possible D gene (6 bases). V lost 3 bases and J lost 5, with 22 bases in between. The CDR3 has 16 amino acids. Germline V gene sequence: CDR1 SQVTM, CDR2 ANQGSEA. CDR3 loop: CSVDSSGDALGETQYF. CDR3 in DNA: TGCAGCGTTGATAGTTCGGGGGACGCCCTCGGGGAGACCCAGTACTTC.

The V gene is TRBV6-6, the J gene TRBJ2-7, with D perhaps matching TRBD2 (5 bases). This CDR3 region has 14 residues. Germline V gene data show CDR1 as MNHNY and CDR2 as SVGAGI (reference sequence). The V end was cut by 2 bases, the J end by 3 bases, with 11 bases between. DNA for the CDR3: TGTGCCAGCAGTTACCAAGCTGACTACTACGAGCAGTACTTC. Protein: CASSYQADYYEQYF.

The V and J genes are TRBV12-3 or TRBV12-4 and TRBJ1-2; no definite D call. Between the trimmed V and J ends, which lost 2 bases and 0 bases, there was a span of 4 bases. CDR3 length equals 13 residues. This chain's CDR3 is CASSLKPNYGYTF. The CDR3 DNA reads TGTGCCAGCAGTTTAAAGCCTAACTATGGCTACACCTTC.

The chain recombines TRBV9 with TRBJ2-1; weak D call: TRBD2 (5 bases). Germline CDR1 SGDLS, CDR2 YYNGEE. The CDR3 sequence is 15 residues long. Trimming removed 0 bases from V and 1 base from J, with 8 bases in between. This CDR3 reads CASSVDQRSYNEQFF. For the CDR3, the DNA is TGTGCCAGCAGCGTAGACCAGCGGTCCTACAATGAGCAGTTCTTC.

The chain uses TRBV5-5 and TRBJ1-4; 10 positions match TRBD1. Unmatched junction bases numbered 5, after V lost 4 bases and J lost 5 bases. Germline assignment: CDR1 SGHKS and CDR2 YYEKEE (reference sequence). CDR3 length: 15 residues. The CDR3 reads CASSTGTGVNEKLFF. CDR3 nucleotide sequence: TGTGCCAGCAGCACCGGGACAGGGGTAAATGAAAAACTGTTTTTT.

The chain employs TRBV5-8 and TRBJ1-2; TRBD1 matches 10 bases. The CDR3 spans 17 residues. Germline CDR1 reads SGHTS; CDR2 reads YDEGEE. V lost 0 bases, J lost 4 bases, and 9 bases stayed unmatched. This CDR3 is CASSLAGGGQGGYGYTF. The CDR3 coding sequence is TGTGCCAGCAGCTTGGCCGGTGGAGGACAGGGGGGCTATGGCTACACCTTC.